This T cell receptor (beta chain) was identified in a study of blood T cell repertoires in COVID-19. Whole-study context: Whether acute or convalescent, the COVID-19 samples came from the United States, Italy and Spain. T cells, B-cell-depleted T cells, or PBMCs provided the cDNA or gDNA that served as material.

Libraries were prepared by immunoSEQ multiplex PCR; TCRdb keeps only in-frame clonotypes and omits some of them. In the table there are about 130,000 clones, about 81% of which are singletons. The sample was peripheral blood. This clonotype was sampled from a man under 40 with COVID-19, enrolled during active disease.

The CDR3 loop reads CASSLESSTSPLHF. CDR3 coding DNA: TGTGCCAGCAGCTTGGAGTCGTCTACTTCACCCCTCCACTTT. J is TRBJ1-6 and V is TRBV7-2; D unclear. The V end was cut by 3 bases, the J end by 9 bases, with 12 bases between. The CDR3 consists of 14 residues. Germline-derived CDR1 and CDR2 are SGHTA and FQGNSA.